This T cell receptor beta chain is drawn from a study of T cells in women clearing cervical HPV infection. The CDR3 extends over 12 amino acids. Germline V gene sequence: CDR1 LNHDA, CDR2 SQIVND (reference sequence). Germline trimming cut 6 bases from V and 4 bases from J; bases unmatched to any gene: 3. About this clone itself: The read ends 3 residues early relative to the CDR3; the germline J gene fills the gap.

Sequenced by immunoSEQ multiplex PCR; TCRdb stores in-frame clones only, minus some. This sample's table reports roughly 35,000 clones. The source is a woman aged 18-70 years with a cervical HPV16 infection that either progressed to CIN3+ or cleared (not recorded which). This chain joins TRBV19 and TRBJ2-7, with 7 bases aligning to TRBD1. Sequenced sample: blood buffy coat. The CDR3 reads CASSPDRYEQYF. The CDR3 bases that were read are TGTGCCAGTAGCCCGGACAGGTACGAG. The full variable domain, its missing parts supplied by reference TRBV19 and TRBJ2-7, is DGGITQSPKYLFRKEGQNVTLSCEQNLNHDAMYWYRQDPGQGLRLIYYSQIVNDFQKGDIAEGYSVSREKKESFPLTVTSAQKNPTAFYLCASSPDRYEQYFGPGTRLTVT.